Here is one T cell receptor beta chain with its context. The repertoire was sequenced with immunoSEQ multiplex PCR; TCRdb's copy has only in-frame clones and lacks some. Of around 300,000 clones detected, around 90% appear once; the ten largest clones hold 1.5% to 2%. The sample comes from a study of blood T cell repertoires in COVID-19. Study in general: Samples came from the United States, Italy and Spain, spanning acute and convalescent COVID-19.

Germline V gene data show CDR1 as SGHTA and CDR2 as FQGNSA. This CDR3 is built from 12 residues. The V and J ends lost 5 bases and 6 bases respectively, with 9 bases between them. Two negative PCRs, clearance, or symptom resolution had been documented for recovered Cohort 3 donors. The sequence derives from a woman aged 40 to 49 who had recovered from COVID-19. The specimen sequenced was PBMCs or T cells enriched from blood (not recorded which). This chain connects TRBV7-2 to TRBJ2-3; D is unresolved. The CDR3 protein is CASSSLRDTQYF. CDR3 in DNA: TGTGCCAGCAGCAGCCTACGGGATACGCAGTATTTT.